The 8 T cell receptor beta chains given below trace back to one sample, sequenced in a study of identical twins. TCRdb re-derived calls from the 5' RACE reads in MiXCR, one entry per CDR3 protein. In the table there are under 500,000 distinct CDR3 sequences, 14% of which are singletons. The same data also contributed to another study, on yellow fever vaccine responses in identical twins.

The material sequenced was CD4+ T cells sorted from blood. These receptors originate from a woman between 18 and 29 years old in good health.

J is TRBJ2-5 and V is TRBV10-3; 9 bases are shared with TRBD2. J gave up 3 bases and V 5 bases, and 4 bases lay outside the gene matches. The germline V gene has CDR1 ENHRY and CDR2 SYGVKD. The CDR3 is made up of 14 amino acids. This CDR3 is CAISQREDKETQYF. CDR3 DNA: TGTGCCATCAGTCAGCGGGAGGATAAAGAGACCCAGTACTTC.

CDR3 coding DNA: TGTGCCACCAGTGACCGACTAGCGGGATCCCCGGGGACCCAGTACTTC. Translated, it gives CATSDRLAGSPGTQYF. The V gene is TRBV24-1, the J gene TRBJ2-5; the match to TRBD2 covers 11 bases. The germline V gene has CDR1 KGHDR and CDR2 SFDVKD. This CDR3 has 16 amino acids. The junction had 10 bases not matched to a gene; V was cut back by 4 bases and J by 7 bases.

The chain links TRBV10-3 to TRBJ2-1; 10 bases match TRBD2. Germline V gene data show CDR1 as ENHRY and CDR2 as SYGVKD. This CDR3 contains 14 residues. The V and J ends lost 11 bases and 8 bases, in that order; junction bases with no gene match: 12. CDR3 bases: TGTGCCGTTAGAGCTAGCGGGAGAGGCGATGAGCAGTTCTTC. Translated, it gives CAVRASGRGDEQFF.

The sample holds many counts of this clonotype. This chain uses TRBV5-1 with TRBJ2-7; 10 nucleotides agree with TRBD2. The CDR3 covers 15 residues. After removal of 4 bases from V and 2 bases from J, the junction contained 6 bases not matched to a gene. Germline V gene sequence: CDR1 SGHRS, CDR2 YFSETQ. The CDR3 coding sequence is TGCGCCAGCAGCCCGGGGACTAGCGCTCCCTACGAGCAGTACTTC. Translating it yields CASSPGTSAPYEQYF.

This clonotype was observed a handful of times. The gene calls are TRBV6-2 or TRBV6-3 and TRBJ2-7; no firm D call. This CDR3 is built from 12 residues. The V gene lost 1 base and the J gene lost 2 bases, with 3 bases spanning the gap. Germline V gene sequence: CDR1 MNHEY, CDR2 SVGEGT. The CDR3 DNA reads TGTGCCAGCAGTTACTGGGCCTACGAGCAGTACTTC. It specifies CASSYWAYEQYF.

The rearrangement links TRBV6-2 or TRBV6-3 to TRBJ2-7; either TRBD1 or TRBD2 may supply D (5 bases each). The CDR3 is 16 residues long. The V gene lost 0 bases and the J gene lost 4 bases, with 16 bases spanning the gap. The germline V gene encodes CDR1 MNHEY and CDR2 SVGEGT. The CDR3 region is CASSYSSRGGGYEQYF. The CDR3 coding sequence is TGTGCCAGCAGTTACTCGAGTAGGGGCGGAGGTTACGAGCAGTACTTC.

The chain employs TRBV6-2 or TRBV6-3 and TRBJ2-1, with a weak D call TRBD1 (5 bases). Trimming took 5 bases from V and 4 from J, leaving 12 bases between them. Germline CDR1 MNHEY, CDR2 SVGEGT. The CDR3 consists of 14 residues. The CDR3 DNA is TGTGCCAGCAGTCCCCCGACAGCTTACAATGAGCAGTTCTTC. Translating gives CASSPPTAYNEQFF.

The chain has TRBV27 and TRBJ1-2, with 9 nucleotides matching TRBD1. With 6 bases clipped from V and 7 bases from J, the junction kept 9 bases outside the gene matches. There are 14 residues in the CDR3. Germline CDR1 and CDR2: MNHEY and SMNVEV (reference sequence). The CDR3 loop is CASRGQGGLGGYTF. The CDR3 DNA reads TGTGCCAGCAGGGGACAGGGCGGGCTTGGTGGCTACACCTTC.